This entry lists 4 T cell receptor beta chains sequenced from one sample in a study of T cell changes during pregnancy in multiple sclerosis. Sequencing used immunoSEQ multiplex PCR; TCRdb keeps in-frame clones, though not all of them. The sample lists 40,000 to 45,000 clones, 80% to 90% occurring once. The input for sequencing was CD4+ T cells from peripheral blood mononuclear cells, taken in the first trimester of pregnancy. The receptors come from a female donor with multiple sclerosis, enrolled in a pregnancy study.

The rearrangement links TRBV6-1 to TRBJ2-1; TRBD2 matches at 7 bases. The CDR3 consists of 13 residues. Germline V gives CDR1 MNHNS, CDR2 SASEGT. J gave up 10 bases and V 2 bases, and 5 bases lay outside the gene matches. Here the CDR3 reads CASSELAEPEQFF. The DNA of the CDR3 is TGTGCCAGCAGTGAACTAGCGGAACCAGAGCAGTTCTTC.

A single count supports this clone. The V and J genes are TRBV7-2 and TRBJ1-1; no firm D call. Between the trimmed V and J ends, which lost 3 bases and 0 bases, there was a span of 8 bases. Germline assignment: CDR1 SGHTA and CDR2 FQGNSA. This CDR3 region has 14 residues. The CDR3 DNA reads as TGTGCCAGCAGCTTCCTCGTAGTGAACACTGAAGCTTTCTTT. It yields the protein CASSFLVVNTEAFF.

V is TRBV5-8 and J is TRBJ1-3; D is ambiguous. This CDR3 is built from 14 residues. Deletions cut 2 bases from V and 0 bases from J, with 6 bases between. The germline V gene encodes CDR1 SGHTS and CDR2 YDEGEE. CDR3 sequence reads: CASSFLSSGNTIYF. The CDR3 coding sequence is TGTGCCAGCAGCTTCCTGAGCTCTGGAAACACCATATATTTT.

CDR3 coding DNA: TGTGCCAGCTCACAGGACAGGGGTCGTGGCAATCAGCCCCAGCATTTT. As protein: CASSQDRGRGNQPQHF. V gene TRBV18 combines with J gene TRBJ1-5; TRBD1 matches at 9 bases. Per germline, CDR1 KGHSH and CDR2 LQKENI. Germline trimming cut 4 bases from V and 2 bases from J; bases unmatched to any gene: 6. The CDR3 length is 16 residues.